Below, 18 T cell receptor beta chains from the same sample are listed, as sequenced in a study of T-cell memory formation after mild COVID-19. One entry per CDR3 protein results from TCRdb running MiXCR on the 5' RACE reads. Seen here are fewer than 250,000 distinct CDR3 sequences, less than 20% observed once, and the top ten hold over 2%. Sequenced input: PBMCs or a T cell subset sorted from them (not recorded which). These receptor sequences come from an adult woman who had mild COVID-19 (a few samples of this study predate the infection). Cell type and time point are not known.

V and J are TRBV15 and TRBJ1-1; D may be TRBD1 (5 bases). The CDR3 consists of 14 residues. Trimming left V 3 bases short and J 1 base short, with 9 bases between. Germline V gene data show CDR1 as LNHNV and CDR2 as YYDKDF (reference sequence). CDR3: CATSSADRNTEAFF. CDR3 nucleotides: TGTGCCACCAGCAGCGCCGACAGGAACACTGAAGCTTTCTTT. Full variable domain (outside the CDR3, taken from reference TRBV15 and TRBJ1-1): DAMVIQNPRYQVTQFGKPVTLSCSQTLNHNVMYWYQQKSSQAPKLLFHYYDKDFNNEADTPDNFQSRRPNTSFCFLDIRSPGLGDTAMYLCATSSADRNTEAFFGQGTRLTVV.

The rearrangement links TRBV20-1 to TRBJ1-5, with TRBD1 as a possible D gene (6 bases). CDR1 is DFQATT and CDR2 is SNEGSKA in the germline V gene (reference sequence). With 1 base removed from V and 4 bases from J, the gap between germline ends came to 17 bases. The CDR3 covers 16 residues. CDR3 in amino acids: CSARVESRTVNQPQHF. The CDR3 DNA reads TGCAGTGCTAGAGTCGAGAGTAGGACAGTTAATCAGCCCCAGCATTTT.

There are a few counts of this clonotype. This rearrangement joins TRBV5-1 to TRBJ2-7, with 9 bases fitting TRBD1. The length of the CDR3 is 15 residues. CDR1 is SGHRS, CDR2 YFSETQ, per germline. V shed 0 bases and J 3 bases; nucleotides not matched to a gene: 4. CDR3 in amino acids: CASSLEGQGYYEQYF. CDR3 coding DNA: TGCGCCAGCAGCTTGGAGGGACAGGGATACTACGAGCAGTACTTC.

This clonotype was counted only a few times. The chain has TRBV3-1 and TRBJ1-1; D is ambiguous. Germline assignment: CDR1 LGHDT and CDR2 YNNKEL (reference sequence). Trimming removed 4 bases at V and 0 bases at J, with 12 bases between. The CDR3 is 15 residues long. The CDR3, as DNA: TGTGCCAGCAGCCCTACAGTGGCTATGAACACTGAAGCTTTCTTT. Translating gives CASSPTVAMNTEAFF.

The rearrangement uses TRBV5-1 and TRBJ1-6; 7 bases agree with TRBD1. The CDR3 consists of 16 residues. Trimming cost V 1 base and J 8 bases; bases outside gene matches: 9. CDR1 SGHRS and CDR2 YFSETQ come from the germline V gene. The CDR3 here is CASSLSLTGLDSPLHF. In DNA form, the CDR3 reads TGCGCCAGCAGCTTGAGTCTGACAGGGCTCGATTCACCCCTCCACTTT.

The chain has TRBV11-2 and TRBJ2-2; D is unresolved. Per germline, CDR1 SGHAT and CDR2 FQNNGV. The V and J ends lost 8 bases and 8 bases respectively, with 9 bases between them. The CDR3 loop spans 11 amino acids. CDR3 DNA: TGTGCCAGCTTTCTCGGGGGGGAGCTGTTTTTT. This codes for CASFLGGELFF.

The chain recombines TRBV27 with TRBJ2-3; 8 bases are shared with TRBD1. The CDR3 extends over 15 amino acids. CDR1 and CDR2 (germline): MNHEY, SMNVEV (reference sequence). V shed 6 bases, J shed 2 bases, and the junction held 7 bases outside the gene matches. DNA of the CDR3: TGTGCCAGCAGCCAGACAGGGGCACCCACAGATACGCAGTATTTT. Translating gives CASSQTGAPTDTQYF.

This clonotype has just a few counts. This sequence joins TRBV3-1 and TRBJ1-1, with 10 positions matching TRBD1. V was clipped by 4 bases and J by 0 bases; unmatched bases: 8. The CDR3 has 17 amino acids. CDR1 is LGHDT and CDR2 is YNNKEL in the germline V gene (reference sequence). CDR3 loop: CASSPRQGARMNTEAFF. DNA for the CDR3: TGTGCCAGCAGCCCACGACAGGGGGCACGCATGAACACTGAAGCTTTCTTT. The whole variable domain, remainder taken from reference TRBV3-1 and TRBJ1-1, is DTAVSQTPKYLVTQMGNDKSIKCEQNLGHDTMYWYKQDSKKFLKIMFSYNNKELIINETVPNRFSPKSPDKAHLNLHINSLELGDSAVYFCASSPRQGARMNTEAFFGQGTRLTVV.

V is TRBV12-3 or TRBV12-4 and J is TRBJ2-7; weak D call: TRBD1 (7 bases). The CDR3 runs 13 residues. With 7 bases removed from V and 6 bases from J, the gap between germline ends came to 16 bases. Here the CDR3 DNA reads TGTGCCAGCAAGGAGGGGGCGCGGCTCGAGCAGTACTTC. Its translation: CASKEGARLEQYF.

This clonotype has a handful of counts. The chain employs TRBV5-1 and TRBJ2-4; D may be TRBD1 or TRBD2 (6 bases each). The V gene lost 4 bases and the J gene lost 2 bases, with 19 bases spanning the gap. CDR1 SGHRS and CDR2 YFSETQ come from the germline V gene. This CDR3 has 17 residues. CDR3 sequence (DNA): TGCGCCAGCAGCCAAGGAGGGGGGACGTGGACCAAAAACATTCAGTACTTC. It translates to CASSQGGGTWTKNIQYF.

The genes are TRBV20-1 and TRBJ1-1; no clear D gene. Germline V gene data show CDR1 as DFQATT and CDR2 as SNEGSKA (reference sequence). This CDR3 is built from 14 residues. Trimming removed 3 bases from V and 3 bases from J, with 14 bases in between. CDR3 residues: CSARLAGRYTEAFF. CDR3 DNA: TGCAGTGCTAGGTTGGCGGGGAGGTACACTGAAGCTTTCTTT.

In its sample, this clonotype was seen once. The chain links TRBV6-1 to TRBJ1-1, with a possible D match to TRBD1 (5 bases). Trimming removed 5 bases from V and 4 bases from J, with 11 bases in between. This CDR3 region has 13 residues. Germline V gene sequence: CDR1 MNHNS, CDR2 SASEGT. The CDR3 here is CASSTARGTEAFF. CDR3 nucleotides: TGTGCCAGCAGTACAGCGAGGGGCACTGAAGCTTTCTTT.

The gene calls are TRBV7-9 and TRBJ1-3; no definite D call. CDR3 length: 13 amino acids. Germline lookup yields CDR1 SEHNR and CDR2 FQNEAQ (reference sequence). The germline V and J ends were trimmed by 5 bases and 1 base, with 6 bases remaining between them. In DNA form, the CDR3 reads TGTGCCAGCAGCGGCCGATCTGGAAACACCATATATTTT. It yields the protein CASSGRSGNTIYF.

The chain employs TRBV12-3 or TRBV12-4 and TRBJ1-1; no firm D call. Trimming left V 6 bases short and J 0 bases short, with 8 bases between. There are 13 residues in the CDR3. The CDR3 sequence is CASRPELNTEAFF. The DNA of the CDR3 is TGTGCCAGCAGGCCAGAGCTGAACACTGAAGCTTTCTTT.

The gene calls are TRBV7-7 and TRBJ1-2; 8 nucleotides align to TRBD1. The CDR3 runs to 15 residues. Germline loops: CDR1 SSHAT, CDR2 FNYEAQ (reference sequence). Trimming cost V 1 base and J 2 bases; bases outside gene matches: 3. The CDR3 bases are TGTGCCAGCAGCTTAGGGACAGGGACGAACTATGGCTACACCTTC. Its translation is CASSLGTGTNYGYTF.

The sample holds many counts of this clonotype. The chain links TRBV4-3 to TRBJ2-3; the match to TRBD2 covers 7 bases. The CDR3 consists of 15 residues. The V segment lost 1 base and the J segment 3 bases; nucleotides outside the gene matches: 4. CDR1 and CDR2 from the germline V gene are LGHNA and YSLEER. The CDR3 sequence is CASSQGGSRTDTQYF. The CDR3 DNA reads TGCGCCAGCAGCCAAGGCGGGAGTCGGACAGATACGCAGTATTTT.

This chain links TRBV19 with TRBJ2-1, with 12 bases identical to TRBD2. CDR3 size: 17 residues. Trimming removed 0 bases from V and 7 bases from J; junction bases left unmatched: 7. The germline V gene encodes CDR1 LNHDA and CDR2 SQIVND (reference sequence). The CDR3 spells CASSIEASGGAVNEQFF. The CDR3 coding sequence is TGTGCCAGTAGTATAGAGGCTAGCGGGGGGGCGGTTAATGAGCAGTTCTTC.

This clonotype was recorded many times. One end of the junction fails to match germline, which may point to a read error. CDR3 DNA: TGCGCCAGCAGCACAGGGGTGAACACTGAAGCTTTCTTT. Its protein is CASSTGVNTEAFF. V and J are TRBV19 and TRBJ1-1; TRBD1 aligns across 7 bases. Germline CDR1 and CDR2: LNHDA and SQIVND (reference sequence). This CDR3 is 13 amino acids long.